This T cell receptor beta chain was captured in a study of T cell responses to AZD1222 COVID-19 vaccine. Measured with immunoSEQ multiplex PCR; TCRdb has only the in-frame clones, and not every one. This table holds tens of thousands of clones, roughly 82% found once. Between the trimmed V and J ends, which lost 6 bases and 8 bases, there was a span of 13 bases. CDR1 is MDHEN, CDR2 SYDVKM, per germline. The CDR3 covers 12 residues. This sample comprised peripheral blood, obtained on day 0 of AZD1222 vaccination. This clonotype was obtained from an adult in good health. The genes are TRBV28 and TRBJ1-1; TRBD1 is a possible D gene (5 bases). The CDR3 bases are TGTGCCAGCAGGACAGTTTCAGGGGAAGCTTTCTTT. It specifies CASRTVSGEAFF. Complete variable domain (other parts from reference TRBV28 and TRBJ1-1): DVKVTQSSRYLVKRTGEKVFLECVQDMDHENMFWYRQDPGLGLRLIYFSYDVKMKEKGDIPEGYSVSREKKERFSLILESASTNQTSMYLCASRTVSGEAFFGQGTRLTVV.